The next 29 T cell receptor beta chains were all read from a single sample in a study of T cells in Graves' hyperthyroidism and ophthalmopathy. RNA transcripts gave rise to amplified TCR beta CDR3 regions. HTBI primers were employed in a first-round RT-PCR of the TCR CDR3. TCRdb redid the calling of the multiplex PCR reads with MiXCR, one entry per CDR3 protein. The sample yields 150,000 or so distinct CDR3 sequences, 9.4% seen once. The specimen was blood. These receptors all come from a woman under 30 with Graves' hyperthyroidism that later progressed to Graves' ophthalmopathy.

The V and J genes are TRBV5-1 and TRBJ2-2, with D hard to call. The CDR3 is 14 amino acids. The V gene's germline CDR1 is SGHRS and CDR2 YFSETQ. V was trimmed by 3 bases and J by 3 bases, leaving 9 bases between them. The chain's CDR3 is CASSSLSYTGELFF. CDR3 DNA: TGCGCCAGCAGCTCCCTATCATACACCGGGGAGCTGTTTTTT.

This clonotype showed up many times. This rearrangement joins TRBV18 to TRBJ1-1, with no clear D. The CDR3 totals 14 residues. CDR1 is KGHSH, CDR2 LQKENI, per germline. With 3 bases removed from V and 4 bases from J, the gap between germline ends came to 12 bases. Here the CDR3 reads CASSPSTASTEAFF. In DNA, the CDR3 is TGTGCCAGCTCACCTTCGACGGCTTCCACTGAAGCTTTCTTT.

This clonotype occurred many times. The V and J genes are TRBV14 and TRBJ2-3; D uncertain. Trimming removed 3 bases at V and 9 bases at J, with 7 bases between. The CDR3 loop spans 11 amino acids. Germline V CDR1 and CDR2: SGHDN, FVKESK. The CDR3 loop reads CASSHDNTQYF. The CDR3 DNA follows: TGTGCCAGCAGCCACGATAACACGCAGTATTTT.

In this sample, this clonotype turned up many times. The CDR3 region is CASSYSRPTYEQYF. The DNA for the CDR3 is TGTGCCAGCAGTTACTCGAGGCCCACCTACGAGCAGTACTTC. The chain joins TRBV6-5 to TRBJ2-7; D gene ambiguous. The length of the CDR3 is 14 residues. Germline V gene lookup returns CDR1 MNHEY and CDR2 SVGAGI. The V end lost 0 bases, the J end lost 2 bases, and 8 bases lay between the germline ends.

The chain employs TRBV9 and TRBJ2-1; a weak D match, TRBD1 (5 bases). Trimming shortened V by 4 bases and J by 8 bases, and 19 bases separated the two germline ends. In germline, CDR1 is SGDLS, CDR2 YYNGEE. This CDR3 is 15 amino acids long. CDR3 coding DNA: TGTGCCAGCAGCATAGGGTTCCAGGGTTTACATGAGCAGTTCTTC. Its protein is CASSIGFQGLHEQFF.

In this sample, this clonotype turned up many times. The chain uses TRBV28 and TRBJ1-5; 8 bases are a match to TRBD1. CDR3 length: 17 residues. Germline CDR1 reads MDHEN; CDR2 reads SYDVKM. V lost 5 bases to trimming and J lost 6 bases; unmatched junction nucleotides: 15. CDR3: CASSQTPTGAGAQPQHF. The CDR3 DNA is TGTGCCAGCAGTCAAACGCCGACAGGGGCGGGTGCTCAGCCCCAGCATTTT. The entire variable domain, with the rest obtained from reference TRBV28 and TRBJ1-5, is as follows: DVKVTQSSRYLVKRTGEKVFLECVQDMDHENMFWYRQDPGLGLRLIYFSYDVKMKEKGDIPEGYSVSREKKERFSLILESASTNQTSMYLCASSQTPTGAGAQPQHFGDGTRLSIL.

This clonotype was seen at least ten times. This chain uses TRBV10-3 with TRBJ1-1; D remains unclear. The CDR3 consists of 14 residues. V was pared by 0 bases and J by 0 bases, with 5 bases between. Germline V lookup: CDR1 ENHRY, CDR2 SYGVKD. The CDR3 region is CAISESLVNTEAFF. CDR3 bases: TGTGCCATCAGTGAGTCCTTGGTGAACACTGAAGCTTTCTTT.

In its sample, this clonotype was seen a few times. The J gene is TRBJ2-1, the V gene TRBV10-1; 14 positions agree with TRBD2. Germline values: CDR1 WNHNN, CDR2 SYGVQD (reference sequence). V shed 10 bases, J shed 8 bases, and the junction held 7 bases outside the gene matches. The CDR3 runs 14 residues. The DNA of the CDR3 is TGCGCCACCTTGACTAGCGGGAGGGAGGATGAGCAGTTCTTC. Its translation is CATLTSGREDEQFF.

This clonotype has at least ten counts. CDR3 loop: CASSPGDRAYEQYF. CDR3 bases: TGTGCCAGCAGCCCCGGGGACAGGGCTTACGAGCAGTACTTC. The genes are TRBV28 and TRBJ2-7, with 9 bases matching TRBD1. Losses at the gene ends were 6 bases for V and 4 bases for J; bases not matched to a gene: 7. Germline CDR1 MDHEN, CDR2 SYDVKM. The CDR3 is made up of 14 amino acids.

The V and J genes are TRBV4-1 and TRBJ1-4, with 7 bases lining up with TRBD1. V shed 2 bases, J shed 5 bases, and the junction held 8 bases outside the gene matches. This CDR3 has 16 amino acids. Germline V gene sequence: CDR1 MGHRA, CDR2 YSYEKL. The CDR3 DNA follows: TGCGCCAGCAGCCAAAACCGGGGACAGCGGAATGAAAAACTGTTTTTT. Translation gives CASSQNRGQRNEKLFF.

This clonotype was detected many times. The gene calls are TRBV28 and TRBJ1-1; D uncertain. Looked up from germline, CDR1 is MDHEN and CDR2 is SYDVKM. This CDR3 comprises 12 residues. The V and J ends lost 3 bases and 4 bases respectively, with 6 bases between them. The CDR3 DNA reads TGTGCCAGCAGTTTGGCTGGCACTGAAGCTTTCTTT. Translating gives CASSLAGTEAFF.

This clonotype was seen ten or more times. The J gene is TRBJ2-2, the V gene TRBV12-3 or TRBV12-4, with D perhaps TRBD1 (5 bases). Trimming cost V 3 bases and J 1 base, with 12 bases left between them. The CDR3 extends over 16 amino acids. The CDR3 sequence: CASSFFRGQNTGELFF. CDR3 DNA: TGTGCCAGCAGTTTTTTCCGCGGACAGAACACCGGGGAGCTGTTTTTT.

Ten or more counts support this clonotype. One end of the junction varies from germline; a read error may be responsible. V usage is TRBV7-7 and J usage is TRBJ2-7, with D possibly being TRBD1 (6 bases). CDR1 and CDR2 (germline): SSHAT, FNYEAQ (reference sequence). The CDR3 contains 13 residues. The DNA for the CDR3 is TGTGCTAGCAGCTCAAAACAGGGCTACGAGCAGTACTTC. The encoded protein is CASSSKQGYEQYF. The variable domain in full, with the rest retrieved from reference TRBV7-7 and TRBJ2-7, is GAGVSQSPRYKVTKRGQDVTLRCDPISSHATLYWYQQALGQGPEFLTYFNYEAQPDKSGLPSDRFSAERPEGSISTLTIQRTEQRDSAMYRCASSSKQGYEQYFGPGTRLTVT.

This clonotype was observed many times. The V and J genes are TRBV3-1 and TRBJ2-3, with 7 bases aligning to TRBD2. CDR1 and CDR2 (germline): LGHDT, YNNKEL (reference sequence). The trim removed 4 bases at V and 2 bases at J, leaving 9 bases unmatched. The CDR3 is made up of 16 amino acids. The CDR3 reads CASSLAGGGLTDTQYF. DNA of the CDR3: TGTGCCAGCAGCCTTGCCGGCGGGGGACTCACAGATACGCAGTATTTT.

The chain combines TRBV5-8 with TRBJ1-2, with D perhaps matching TRBD1 (6 bases). The CDR3 has 17 residues. Trimming pared 2 bases from V and 0 bases from J, leaving 17 bases between. Germline V gives CDR1 SGHTS, CDR2 YDEGEE. The CDR3 nucleotides read TGTGCCAGCAGCTTACCCGGGACACTCGAAGCTAACTATGGCTACACCTTC. It is translated as CASSLPGTLEANYGYTF.

The V gene is TRBV18, the J gene TRBJ2-5; D assignment may be TRBD1 or TRBD2 (5 bases each). V lost 4 bases, J lost 5 bases, and 11 bases lay in between. The CDR3 is 13 residues long. Germline lookup yields CDR1 KGHSH and CDR2 LQKENI. This CDR3 is CASSLNWGETQYF. The CDR3, as DNA: TGTGCCAGCTCACTCAACTGGGGGGAGACCCAGTACTTC.

This clonotype was recorded many times. The chain employs TRBV28 and TRBJ1-5, with D possibly TRBD1 on 6 matching bases. The CDR3 consists of 14 residues. Germline CDR1 is MDHEN and CDR2 is SYDVKM. The V end was cut by 5 bases, the J end by 7 bases, with 15 bases between. The CDR3 loop reads CASSRTGSGQPQHF. CDR3 sequence (DNA): TGTGCCAGCAGTCGTACAGGGTCGGGGCAGCCCCAGCATTTT.

This clonotype was detected many times. V usage is TRBV7-9 and J usage is TRBJ2-7; 7 bases line up with TRBD1. Germline V CDR1 and CDR2: SEHNR, FQNEAQ (reference sequence). Trimming at V came to 4 bases and at J to 5 bases, leaving 14 bases not matched to a gene. The CDR3 totals 16 residues. Here the CDR3 reads CASSSGQGQLFDEQYF. The DNA for the CDR3 is TGTGCCAGCAGCTCCGGCCAGGGACAGCTCTTCGACGAGCAGTACTTC. The full variable domain, its missing parts supplied by reference TRBV7-9 and TRBJ2-7, is DTGVSQNPRHKITKRGQNVTFRCDPISEHNRLYWYRQTLGQGPEFLTYFQNEAQLEKSRLLSDRFSAERPKGSFSTLEIQRTEQGDSAMYLCASSSGQGQLFDEQYFGPGTRLTVT.

The table lists this clonotype with many counts. The chain recombines TRBV20-1 with TRBJ1-1, with a tentative D call TRBD1 (5 bases). The V and J ends lost 3 bases and 0 bases respectively, with 8 bases between them. The CDR3 is 13 residues long. CDR1 and CDR2 from the germline V gene are DFQATT and SNEGSKA (reference sequence). As DNA, the CDR3 is TGCAGTGCTAGGGGACGGATGAACACTGAAGCTTTCTTT. Protein: CSARGRMNTEAFF.

This clonotype was recorded at least ten times. The gene calls are TRBV20-1 and TRBJ2-3; 9 nucleotides align to TRBD1. Losses at the gene ends were 8 bases for V and 0 bases for J; bases not matched to a gene: 18. CDR3 length: 18 residues. From germline, CDR1 is DFQATT and CDR2 SNEGSKA (reference sequence). CDR3 loop: CSCFGTGSFSASTDTQYF. CDR3 bases: TGCAGTTGTTTCGGGACAGGGAGTTTTTCCGCTAGCACAGATACGCAGTATTTT.

This clonotype came up many times. J is TRBJ2-2 and V is TRBV12-3 or TRBV12-4; weak D call: TRBD2 (7 bases). The V end lost 8 bases, the J end lost 6 bases, and 25 bases lay between the germline ends. This CDR3 has 17 residues. The CDR3 here is CASSNSGGGGVSGELFF. CDR3 DNA sequence: TGTGCCAGCTCCAATAGTGGCGGGGGCGGCGTGTCCGGGGAGCTGTTTTTT.

This clonotype was counted only a few times. The chain recombines TRBV9 with TRBJ2-1, with D possibly being TRBD2 (6 bases). CDR3 size: 16 residues. Germline CDR1 reads SGDLS; CDR2 reads YYNGEE. Trimming shortened V by 4 bases and J by 3 bases, and 17 bases separated the two germline ends. The CDR3 DNA follows: TGTGCCAGCAGCCCCAGAGGGGACTCCAGCTACAATGAGCAGTTCTTC. It is translated as CASSPRGDSSYNEQFF. The variable domain in full, completed from reference TRBV9 and TRBJ2-1, reads DSGVTQTPKHLITATGQRVTLRCSPRSGDLSVYWYQQSLDQGLQFLIQYYNGEERAKGNILERFSAQQFPDLHSELNLSSLELGDSALYFCASSPRGDSSYNEQFFGPGTRLTVL.

This clonotype occurred many times. The J gene is TRBJ1-4, the V gene TRBV9, with D maybe TRBD1 (5 bases). V lost 3 bases to trimming and J lost 7 bases, with 19 bases between them. Per germline, CDR1 SGDLS and CDR2 YYNGEE. This CDR3 region has 16 residues. CDR3 nucleotide sequence: TGTGCCAGCAGCGCCGCGATGGGACGGAACGTTGAAAAACTGTTTTTT. The encoded protein is CASSAAMGRNVEKLFF.

This clonotype was seen many times. The V and J genes are TRBV28 and TRBJ1-5; 8 bases align to TRBD1. The CDR3 consists of 14 residues. The germline gives CDR1 MDHEN, CDR2 SYDVKM. Trimming at V came to 7 bases and at J to 7 bases, leaving 9 bases not matched to a gene. The CDR3 coding sequence is TGTGCCAGCACCCGACAGGGGCTAGTCCAGCCCCAGCATTTT. This gives the protein CASTRQGLVQPQHF.

The V call is TRBV28, the J call TRBJ2-7; D is uncertain. CDR3 length equals 15 residues. Germline CDR1 and CDR2: MDHEN and SYDVKM. The V gene lost 3 bases and the J gene lost 0 bases, with 12 bases spanning the gap. CDR3 protein: CASSFDPRSSYEQYF. The CDR3 nucleotides are TGTGCCAGCAGTTTTGACCCTAGAAGCTCCTACGAGCAGTACTTC.

This clonotype was observed many times. The chain couples TRBV9 to TRBJ2-1, with D perhaps matching TRBD2 (6 bases). The germline gives CDR1 SGDLS, CDR2 YYNGEE. Trimming stripped 0 bases from V and 5 bases from J, with 15 bases between. This CDR3 is built from 16 residues. Written as DNA, the CDR3 is TGTGCCAGCAGCGTAGGAGGAGGGAGAGGGGACAATGAGCAGTTCTTC. Translation gives CASSVGGGRGDNEQFF. Full variable domain (outside the CDR3, taken from reference TRBV9 and TRBJ2-1): DSGVTQTPKHLITATGQRVTLRCSPRSGDLSVYWYQQSLDQGLQFLIQYYNGEERAKGNILERFSAQQFPDLHSELNLSSLELGDSALYFCASSVGGGRGDNEQFFGPGTRLTVL.

There are many counts of this clonotype. This chain connects TRBV19 to TRBJ2-1; perhaps D is TRBD1 or TRBD2 (5 bases each). Germline V lookup: CDR1 LNHDA, CDR2 SQIVND (reference sequence). V was pared by 5 bases and J by 0 bases, with 14 bases between. This CDR3 is built from 16 residues. The CDR3 here is CASSPLGGSSYNEQFF. CDR3 bases: TGTGCCAGTAGTCCCCTTGGGGGTAGCTCCTACAATGAGCAGTTCTTC.

This clonotype was counted ten times or more. This chain joins TRBV19 and TRBJ2-5; 12 positions match TRBD2. From germline, CDR1 is LNHDA and CDR2 SQIVND (reference sequence). The CDR3 is 19 amino acids. The junction had 13 bases not matched to a gene; V was cut back by 5 bases and J by 0 bases. The DNA of the CDR3 is TGTGCCAGTAGTCTCGGACGGGCTAGCGGGAGGGGTGACCAAGAGACCCAGTACTTC. It yields the protein CASSLGRASGRGDQETQYF.

The chain uses TRBV5-1 and TRBJ1-2, with unresolved D. The CDR3 is made up of 14 amino acids. V shed 2 bases and J shed 1 base, with 9 bases lying between them. CDR1 is SGHRS, CDR2 YFSETQ, per germline. In DNA, the CDR3 is TGCGCCAGCAGCTTTTCGGAAATTAACTATGGCTACACCTTC. As protein: CASSFSEINYGYTF.